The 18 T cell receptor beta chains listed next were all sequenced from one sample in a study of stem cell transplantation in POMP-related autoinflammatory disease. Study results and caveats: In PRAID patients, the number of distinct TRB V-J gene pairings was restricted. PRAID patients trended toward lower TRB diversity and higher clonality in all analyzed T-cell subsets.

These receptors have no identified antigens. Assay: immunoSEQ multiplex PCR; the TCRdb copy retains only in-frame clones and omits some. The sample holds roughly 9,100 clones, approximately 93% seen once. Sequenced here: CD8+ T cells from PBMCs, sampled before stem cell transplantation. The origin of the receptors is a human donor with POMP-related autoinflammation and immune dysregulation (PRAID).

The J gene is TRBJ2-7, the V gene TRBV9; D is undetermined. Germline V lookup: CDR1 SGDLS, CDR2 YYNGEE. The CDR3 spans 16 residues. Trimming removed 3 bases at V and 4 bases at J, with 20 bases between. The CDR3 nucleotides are TGTGCCAGCAGCGCCCGACTTGACAAGGGCCCGTACGAGCAGTACTTC. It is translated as CASSARLDKGPYEQYF.

CDR3 region: CASSLPQRGANEQFF. The CDR3 bases are TGTGCCAGCAGCCTCCCTCAACGGGGGGCCAATGAGCAGTTCTTC. This rearrangement joins TRBV7-9 to TRBJ2-1, with a possible D match to TRBD2 (7 bases). Trimming took 5 bases from V and 6 from J, leaving 17 bases between them. There are 15 residues in the CDR3. CDR1 SEHNR and CDR2 FQNEAQ come from the germline V gene (reference sequence).

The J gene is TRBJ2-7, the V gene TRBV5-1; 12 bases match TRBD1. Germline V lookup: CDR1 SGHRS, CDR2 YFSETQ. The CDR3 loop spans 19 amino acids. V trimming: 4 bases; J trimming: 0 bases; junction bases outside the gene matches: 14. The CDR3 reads CASSPSGGTGGTGSYEQYF. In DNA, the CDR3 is TGCGCCAGCAGCCCGTCGGGGGGGACAGGGGGCACAGGCTCCTACGAGCAGTACTTC. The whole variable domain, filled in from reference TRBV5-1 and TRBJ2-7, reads KAGVTQTPRYLIKTRGQQVTLSCSPISGHRSVSWYQQTPGQGLQFLFEYFSETQRNKGNFPGRFSGRQFSNSRSEMNVSTLELGDSALYLCASSPSGGTGGTGSYEQYFGPGTRLTVT.

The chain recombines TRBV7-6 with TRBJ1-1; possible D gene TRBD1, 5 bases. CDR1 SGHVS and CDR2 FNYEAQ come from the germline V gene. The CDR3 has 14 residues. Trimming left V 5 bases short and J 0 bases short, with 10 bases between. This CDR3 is CASSQGDLNTEAFF. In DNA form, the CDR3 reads TGTGCCAGCAGCCAAGGGGATTTGAACACTGAAGCTTTCTTT.

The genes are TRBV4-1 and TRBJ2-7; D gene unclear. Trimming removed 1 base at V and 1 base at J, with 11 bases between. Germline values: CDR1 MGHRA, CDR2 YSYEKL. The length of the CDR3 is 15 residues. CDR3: CASSQVGRQSYEQYF. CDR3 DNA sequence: TGCGCCAGCAGCCAAGTTGGTCGGCAATCCTACGAGCAGTACTTC.

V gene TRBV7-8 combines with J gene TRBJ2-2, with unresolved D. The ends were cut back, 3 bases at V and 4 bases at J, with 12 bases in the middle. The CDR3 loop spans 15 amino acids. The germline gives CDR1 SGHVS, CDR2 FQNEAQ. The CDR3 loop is CASSFSRAPTGELFF. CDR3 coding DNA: TGTGCCAGCAGCTTCAGCCGGGCCCCCACCGGGGAGCTGTTTTTT. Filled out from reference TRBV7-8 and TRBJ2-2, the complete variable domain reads GAGVSQSPRYKVAKRGQDVALRCDPISGHVSLFWYQQALGQGPEFLTYFQNEAQLDKSGLPSDRFFAERPEGSVSTLKIQRTQQEDSAVYLCASSFSRAPTGELFFGEGSRLTVL.

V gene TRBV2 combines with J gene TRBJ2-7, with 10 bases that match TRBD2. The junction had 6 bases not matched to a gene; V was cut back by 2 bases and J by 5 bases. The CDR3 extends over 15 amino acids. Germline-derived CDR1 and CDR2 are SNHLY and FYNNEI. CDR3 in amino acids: CASSELLAGVNEQYF. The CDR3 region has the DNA TGTGCCAGCAGTGAACTTCTAGCGGGGGTTAACGAGCAGTACTTC.

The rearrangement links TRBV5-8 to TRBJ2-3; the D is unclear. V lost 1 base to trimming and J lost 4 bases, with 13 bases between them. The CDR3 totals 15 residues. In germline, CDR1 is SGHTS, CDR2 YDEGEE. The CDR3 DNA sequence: TGTGCCAGCAGCTTGCCCTACCGGGCGGCAGATACGCAGTATTTT. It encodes CASSLPYRAADTQYF.

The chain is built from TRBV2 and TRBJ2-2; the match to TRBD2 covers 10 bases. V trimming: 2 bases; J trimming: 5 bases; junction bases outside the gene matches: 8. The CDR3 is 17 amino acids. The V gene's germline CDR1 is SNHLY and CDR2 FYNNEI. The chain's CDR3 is CASSETSGASRTGELFF. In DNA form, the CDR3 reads TGTGCCAGCAGTGAAACTAGCGGGGCCTCGAGAACCGGGGAGCTGTTTTTT.

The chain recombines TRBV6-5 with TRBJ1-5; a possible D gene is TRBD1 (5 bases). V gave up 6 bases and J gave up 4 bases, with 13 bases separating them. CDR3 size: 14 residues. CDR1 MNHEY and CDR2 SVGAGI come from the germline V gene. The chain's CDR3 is CASSPGGGNQPQHF. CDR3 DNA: TGTGCCAGCAGCCCGGGGGGAGGGAATCAGCCCCAGCATTTT.

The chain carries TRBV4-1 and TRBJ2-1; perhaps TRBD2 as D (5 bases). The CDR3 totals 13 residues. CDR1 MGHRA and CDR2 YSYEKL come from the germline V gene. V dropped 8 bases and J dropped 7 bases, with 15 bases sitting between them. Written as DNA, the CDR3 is TGCGCCAGCGCACCAGGACTTTATAATGAGCAGTTCTTC. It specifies CASAPGLYNEQFF.

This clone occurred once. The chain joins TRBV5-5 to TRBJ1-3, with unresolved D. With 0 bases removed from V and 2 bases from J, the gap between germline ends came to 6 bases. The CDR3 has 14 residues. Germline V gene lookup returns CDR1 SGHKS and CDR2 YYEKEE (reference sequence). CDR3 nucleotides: TGTGCCAGCAGCTTGGTGGTTGCTGGAAACACCATATATTTT. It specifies CASSLVVAGNTIYF.

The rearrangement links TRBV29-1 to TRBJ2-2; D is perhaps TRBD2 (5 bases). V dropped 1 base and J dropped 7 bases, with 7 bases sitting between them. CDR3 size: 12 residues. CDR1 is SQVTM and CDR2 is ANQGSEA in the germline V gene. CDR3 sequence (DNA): TGCAGCGTTGAAGGTACTAGCGGGGAGCTGTTTTTT. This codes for CSVEGTSGELFF.

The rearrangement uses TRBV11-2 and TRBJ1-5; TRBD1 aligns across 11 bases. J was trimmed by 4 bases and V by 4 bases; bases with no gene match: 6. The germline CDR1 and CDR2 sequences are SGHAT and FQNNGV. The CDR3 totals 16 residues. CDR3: CASSSGQGDGNQPQHF. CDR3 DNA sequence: TGTGCCAGCAGCTCGGGACAGGGGGACGGGAATCAGCCCCAGCATTTT.

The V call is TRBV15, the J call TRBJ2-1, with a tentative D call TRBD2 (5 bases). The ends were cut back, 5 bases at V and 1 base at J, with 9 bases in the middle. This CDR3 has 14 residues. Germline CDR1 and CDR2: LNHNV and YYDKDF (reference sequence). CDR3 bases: TGTGCCACCAGCGATCTAGCTTCCTACAATGAGCAGTTCTTC. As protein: CATSDLASYNEQFF.

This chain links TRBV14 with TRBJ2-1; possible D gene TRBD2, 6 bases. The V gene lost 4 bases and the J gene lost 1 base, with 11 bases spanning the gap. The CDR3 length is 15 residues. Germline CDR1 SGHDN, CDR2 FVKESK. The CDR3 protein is CASSLAVSSYNEQFF. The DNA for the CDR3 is TGTGCCAGCAGCCTAGCGGTCTCGTCCTACAATGAGCAGTTCTTC.

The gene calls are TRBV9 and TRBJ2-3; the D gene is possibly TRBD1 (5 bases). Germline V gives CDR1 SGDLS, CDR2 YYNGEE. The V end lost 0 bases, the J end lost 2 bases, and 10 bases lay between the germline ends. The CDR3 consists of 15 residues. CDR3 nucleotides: TGTGCCAGCAGCGTAGAAACAGGTGTCACAGATACGCAGTATTTT. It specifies CASSVETGVTDTQYF.

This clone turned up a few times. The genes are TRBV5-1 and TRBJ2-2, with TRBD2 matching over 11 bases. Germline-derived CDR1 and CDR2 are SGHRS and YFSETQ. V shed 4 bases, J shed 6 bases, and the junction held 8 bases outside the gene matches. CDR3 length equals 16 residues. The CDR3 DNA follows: TGCGCCAGCAGCCGGACAGGACTAGCGGGCCCCGGGGAGCTGTTTTTT. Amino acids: CASSRTGLAGPGELFF.